The rows below give T cell receptor beta chains drawn from one sample of a study of blood T cell repertoires in COVID-19. TCRdb's copy holds only in-frame clones and misses some; the assay was immunoSEQ multiplex PCR. The top ten clones hold less than 8% of a sample with some 120,000 clones, around nine tenths of them seen once. Sequencing was carried out using peripheral blood. These receptors were taken from a man aged 50 to 60 with acute or convalescent COVID-19. CDR3s include the opening cysteine and the closing phenylalanine or tryptophan. The D gene is left open where the match is weak. The listing skips clone size in some rows; elsewhere it reads once, few, many or a size class.

size: NA; J: TRBJ1-4; V: TRBV28; D: NA; DNA: TGTGCCAGCAGTTTATTAGCGAAGGATGAAAAACTGTTTTTT; CDR3: CASSLLAKDEKLFF
size: NA; J: TRBJ1-1; V: TRBV30; D: TRBD1; DNA: TGTGCCTCGAGCAGGGGGAAAACTGAAGCTTTCTTT; CDR3: CASSRGKTEAFF
size: NA; J: TRBJ1-2; V: TRBV18; D: TRBD1; DNA: TGTGCCAGCTCACTGACAGGGTCATATGACTATGGCTACACCTTC; CDR3: CASSLTGSYDYGYTF
size: NA; J: TRBJ1-4; V: TRBV6-5; D: TRBD1; DNA: TGTGCCAGCAGCGTGGACAGGGGGGTTGAAAAACTGTTTTTT; CDR3: CASSVDRGVEKLFF
size: NA; J: TRBJ1-5; V: TRBV30; D: TRBD1; DNA: TGTGCCTGGAGTGTACTTGGGACAGGTAATCAGCCCCAGCATTTT; CDR3: CAWSVLGTGNQPQHF
size: NA; J: TRBJ1-2; V: TRBV6-2/TRBV6-3; D: NA; DNA: TGTGCCAGCAGTTACTCGCAGGCGTCGTATGGCTACACCTTC; CDR3: CASSYSQASYGYTF
size: NA; J: TRBJ1-1; V: TRBV19; D: TRBD1; DNA: TGTGCCAGTAGTCCGGGACAGGTCCCCTTGCTTACCGGAGGAGCTTTCTTT; CDR3: CASSPGQVPLLTGGAFF
size: once; J: TRBJ2-1; V: TRBV11-3; D: TRBD2; DNA: TGTGCCAGCAGCTCAGGACTAGCGGCCTACAATGAGCAGTTCTTC; CDR3: CASSSGLAAYNEQFF
size: NA; J: TRBJ2-7; V: TRBV11-3; D: NA; DNA: TGTGCCAGCAGCTTCCCCCTGGGGGGAGGCGAGCAGTACTTC; CDR3: CASSFPLGGGEQYF
size: NA; J: TRBJ1-3; V: TRBV7-2; D: NA; DNA: TGTGCCAGCAGAAGGACTCCAAACTCTGGAAACACCATATATTTT; CDR3: CASRRTPNSGNTIYF
size: NA; J: TRBJ2-1; V: TRBV5-6; D: NA; DNA: TGTGCCAGCAGCTTGGGGGGGCTAGCGGTTGAGGGTGAGCAGTTCTTC; CDR3: CASSLGGLAVEGEQFF
size: NA; J: TRBJ1-4; V: TRBV5-4; D: NA; DNA: TGTGCCAGCAGCTTGAGCGGGGCCGCAACTAATGAAAAACTGTTTTTT; CDR3: CASSLSGAATNEKLFF
size: NA; J: TRBJ2-7; V: TRBV30; D: NA; DNA: TGTGCCTGGAAATCCGCGGGATTAGCCTACGAGCAGTACTTC; CDR3: CAWKSAGLAYEQYF
size: NA; J: TRBJ2-5; V: TRBV6-2/TRBV6-3; D: TRBD2; DNA: TGTGCCAGCAGTTACCTAGCGGTGGGCGAGACCCAGTACTTC; CDR3: CASSYLAVGETQYF
size: few; J: TRBJ1-3; V: TRBV7-9; D: NA; DNA: TGTGCCAGCAGCTTATCAGGGGCTGGAAACACCATATATTTT; CDR3: CASSLSGAGNTIYF
size: few; J: TRBJ2-7; V: TRBV5-5; D: TRBD2; DNA: TGTGCCAGCAGCACCGGGGTAGCGGGAGGGCCGGTCCACGAGCAGTACTTC; CDR3: CASSTGVAGGPVHEQYF
size: NA; J: TRBJ1-6; V: TRBV6-1; D: NA; DNA: TGTGCCAGCAGTGATAGGGGCGGCTCACCCCTCCACTTT; CDR3: CASSDRGGSPLHF
size: NA; J: TRBJ2-7; V: TRBV19; D: NA; DNA: TGTGCCAGTAGTATAAATGGCGGGCAGGCCTTCCCCTACGAGCAGTACTTC; CDR3: CASSINGGQAFPYEQYF
size: NA; J: TRBJ1-4; V: TRBV11-2; D: NA; DNA: TGTGCCAGCAGCTTAAAACTTGGTAGTTTCGGGCTGTTTTTT; CDR3: CASSLKLGSFGLFF
size: NA; J: TRBJ1-5; V: TRBV24-1; D: NA; DNA: TGTGCCACCAGTCCTCGGGACTTTTTTCAGCCCCAGCATTTT; CDR3: CATSPRDFFQPQHF
size: NA; J: TRBJ2-1; V: TRBV29-1; D: TRBD2; DNA: TGCAGCGTGAATAGCGGGAGGGCCTCCTATGAGCAGTTCTTC; CDR3: CSVNSGRASYEQFF
size: NA; J: TRBJ1-5; V: TRBV5-6; D: TRBD1; DNA: TGTGCCAGCAGTAGAGGACAGGATCAGCCCCAGCATTTT; CDR3: CASSRGQDQPQHF
size: NA; J: TRBJ2-5; V: TRBV12-5; D: TRBD2; DNA: TGTGCTAGTGGTTTGCCCCGACCGACTAGCGGAGCTGAGACCCAGTACTTC; CDR3: CASGLPRPTSGAETQYF
size: once; J: TRBJ2-1; V: TRBV11-2; D: TRBD2; DNA: TGTGCCAGCAGCCTCGCACTAGCGGGCGGATACAATGAGCAGTTCTTC; CDR3: CASSLALAGGYNEQFF
size: NA; J: TRBJ1-3; V: TRBV18; D: NA; DNA: TGTGCCAGCTCACCAATTGACAACTCTGGAAACACCATATATTTT; CDR3: CASSPIDNSGNTIYF
size: NA; J: TRBJ2-5; V: TRBV19; D: TRBD2; DNA: TGTGCCAGTAGTAGAGCTAGCGGGAACGGAGAGACCCAGTACTTC; CDR3: CASSRASGNGETQYF
size: NA; J: TRBJ2-3; V: TRBV6-6; D: TRBD1; DNA: TGTGCCAGCAGACCTACACAGGGGCCCAGCACAGATACGCAGTATTTT; CDR3: CASRPTQGPSTDTQYF